These 28 T cell receptor beta chains originate from one sample sequenced in a study of blood T cells in healthy people across ages. The second PCR ran about 6 to 11 cycles with a sample-barcoded 5' primer and J-beta primers. One entry per CDR3 protein results from TCRdb running MiXCR on the 5' RACE reads. The data show 800,000 to 900,000 distinct CDR3 sequences, around 62% seen once. Source material: blood. These receptors were obtained from a young man in good health.

The J gene is TRBJ2-1, the V gene TRBV4-2, with 7 positions matching TRBD1. Germline V gene sequence: CDR1 LGHNA, CDR2 YNFKEQ. CDR3 length: 15 residues. Trimming cost V 4 bases and J 5 bases; bases outside gene matches: 8. The chain's CDR3 is CASSLVGGQNNEQFF. CDR3 bases: TGTGCCAGCAGCCTTGTAGGGGGCCAGAACAATGAGCAGTTCTTC.

Details on this clonotype: Being one base from a much bigger clone, this may be a read error. The chain combines TRBV5-1 with TRBJ2-1; the match to TRBD2 covers 7 bases. After removal of 3 bases from V and 12 bases from J, the junction contained 12 bases not matched to a gene. The CDR3 loop spans 14 amino acids. Germline V lookup: CDR1 SGHRS, CDR2 YFSETQ. The CDR3 DNA reads as TGCGCCAGCAGCTCCGGGACTACCCGCGATGGGCAGTTCTTC. Its protein is CASSSGTTRDGQFF.

The chain employs TRBV12-3 or TRBV12-4 and TRBJ2-7; no clear D gene. The DNA end favors TRBJ2-4, so the J call may be wrong. The CDR3 sequence is 13 residues long. This CDR3 reads CASSFQDRNIQYF. CDR3 sequence (DNA): TGTGCCAGCAGTTTCCAGGACCGGAACATTCAGTACTTC.

This chain uses TRBV6-6 with TRBJ1-5; the D gene is possibly TRBD1 (6 bases). Germline V gives CDR1 MNHNY, CDR2 SVGAGI (reference sequence). V was trimmed by 5 bases and J by 5 bases, leaving 13 bases between them. CDR3 length equals 14 residues. The CDR3 coding sequence is TGTGCCAGCAGTGGCCGGGACAATTATCAGCCCCAGCATTTT. Protein: CASSGRDNYQPQHF.

The chain uses TRBV7-2 and TRBJ1-2, with TRBD1 matching 9 bases. There are 15 residues in the CDR3. Trimming removed 5 bases from V and 4 bases from J; junction bases left unmatched: 8. Germline V gene lookup returns CDR1 SGHTA and CDR2 FQGNSA. DNA of the CDR3: TGTGCCAGCAGCACGGACAGGGGTGGGGGCTATGGCTACACCTTC. Its protein is CASSTDRGGGYGYTF. Supplemented by reference TRBV7-2 and TRBJ1-2, the full variable domain reads GAGVSQSPSNKVTEKGKDVELRCDPISGHTALYWYRQSLGQGLEFLIYFQGNSAPDKSGLPSDRFSAERTGGSVSTLTIQRTQQEDSAVYLCASSTDRGGGYGYTFGSGTRLTVV.

This clonotype was seen only once. The V gene is TRBV9, the J gene TRBJ2-1; D is undetermined. V dropped 0 bases and J dropped 6 bases, with 10 bases sitting between them. Germline V CDR1 and CDR2: SGDLS, YYNGEE. This CDR3 contains 14 residues. This CDR3 is CASSVEGRSNEQFF. The CDR3 DNA reads TGTGCCAGCAGCGTAGAGGGCAGGAGCAATGAGCAGTTCTTC.

The chain couples TRBV12-3 or TRBV12-4 to TRBJ2-5, with unresolved D. Trimming stripped 5 bases from V and 3 bases from J, with 10 bases between. This CDR3 region has 13 residues. CDR3 in amino acids: CASSVGQEETQYF. The CDR3, as DNA: TGTGCCAGCAGTGTAGGGCAGGAAGAGACCCAGTACTTC.

This chain uses TRBV15 with TRBJ1-6; TRBD1 is a possible D gene (5 bases). The V end lost 0 bases, the J end lost 8 bases, and 11 bases lay between the germline ends. The CDR3 runs to 15 residues. Germline CDR1 is LNHNV and CDR2 is YYDKDF (reference sequence). The CDR3 region has the DNA TGTGCCACCAGCAGAGATCCGGGGGAGCATTCACCCCTCCACTTT. Protein: CATSRDPGEHSPLHF.

This clonotype appeared once. The chain couples TRBV9 to TRBJ2-6; possible D gene TRBD1, 6 bases. Germline-derived CDR1 and CDR2 are SGDLS and YYNGEE. The CDR3 length is 16 residues. V was pared by 4 bases and J by 2 bases, with 13 bases between. CDR3 in amino acids: CASSPLKGAGANVLTF. The CDR3 DNA is TGTGCCAGCAGCCCCCTCAAGGGGGCTGGGGCCAACGTCCTGACTTTC. Variable domain in full (rest from reference TRBV9 and TRBJ2-6): DSGVTQTPKHLITATGQRVTLRCSPRSGDLSVYWYQQSLDQGLQFLIQYYNGEERAKGNILERFSAQQFPDLHSELNLSSLELGDSALYFCASSPLKGAGANVLTFGAGSRLTVL.

This clonotype was counted between two and nine times. The chain uses TRBV29-1 and TRBJ1-1, with D possibly being TRBD1 (6 bases). Looked up from germline, CDR1 is SQVTM and CDR2 is ANQGSEA. The CDR3 loop spans 13 amino acids. The ends were cut back, 6 bases at V and 3 bases at J, with 14 bases in the middle. The CDR3: CSVRLQGDTEAFF. CDR3 in DNA: TGCAGCGTCCGGTTACAGGGCGACACTGAAGCTTTCTTT.

The table lists this clonotype with a few counts. The CDR3 region is CSVEDRPSHYEQYF. The CDR3 DNA is TGCAGCGTTGAGGATCGACCCTCTCACTACGAGCAGTACTTC. The V and J genes are TRBV29-1 and TRBJ2-7; no definite D call. Deletions cut 3 bases from V and 3 bases from J, with 15 bases between. The CDR3 consists of 14 residues. Germline V gene sequence: CDR1 SQVTM, CDR2 ANQGSEA.

In this sample, this clonotype turned up a few times. This chain links TRBV12-3 or TRBV12-4 with TRBJ2-1, with no clear D. The CDR3 sequence is 13 residues long. The V end lost 3 bases, the J end lost 6 bases, and 9 bases lay between the germline ends. This CDR3 reads CASSFPGPNEQFF. CDR3 bases: TGTGCCAGCAGTTTCCCGGGCCCCAATGAGCAGTTCTTC.

With regard to this clonotype: The junction differs from germline at one of its ends, possibly a read error. This rearrangement joins TRBV12-3 or TRBV12-4 to TRBJ2-4; perhaps TRBD1 as D (5 bases). There are 14 residues in the CDR3. The DNA for the CDR3 is TGTGCCAGCAATTACGACAGTTGCAAAAGCATTCAGTACTTC. This sequence encodes CASNYDSCKSIQYF.

The V gene is TRBV12-3 or TRBV12-4, the J gene TRBJ2-4; a possible D gene is TRBD1 (6 bases). The tail of the sequence fits TRBJ2-7 better, so the J call may be wrong. The CDR3 is 15 residues long. CDR3 loop: CASSFGQGLDYEQYF. The CDR3 region has the DNA TGTGCCAGCAGTTTTGGGCAGGGGCTCGACTACGAGCAGTACTTC.

V usage is TRBV3-1 and J usage is TRBJ2-5; D is uncertain. Germline V gene lookup returns CDR1 LGHDT and CDR2 YNNKEL (reference sequence). V was pared by 6 bases and J by 5 bases, with 13 bases between. The CDR3 contains 13 residues. The CDR3 protein is CASRPPGEETQYF. CDR3 sequence (DNA): TGTGCCAGCAGGCCTCCGGGTGAGGAGACCCAGTACTTC.

This clonotype was observed a handful of times. This chain connects TRBV7-9 to TRBJ2-3; possibly TRBD2 for D (5 bases). The germline V and J ends were trimmed by 5 bases and 4 bases, with 10 bases remaining between them. The CDR3 runs 13 residues. Germline loops: CDR1 SEHNR, CDR2 FQNEAQ (reference sequence). The CDR3: CASSQDFADTQYF. The CDR3 DNA is TGTGCCAGCAGCCAGGACTTTGCAGATACGCAGTATTTT.

The V and J genes are TRBV20-1 and TRBJ2-3; the match to TRBD1 covers 11 bases. The CDR3 length is 18 residues. Unmatched junction bases numbered 16, after V lost 3 bases and J lost 5 bases. CDR1 DFQATT and CDR2 SNEGSKA come from the germline V gene (reference sequence). CDR3 DNA: TGCAGTGCTAGCCATCAGACGAGCGTGGACAGGGGGCAAGATACGCAGTATTTT. Translation: CSASHQTSVDRGQDTQYF.

Only one count was recorded for this clonotype. The V gene is TRBV20-1, the J gene TRBJ2-7, with TRBD1 matching 8 bases. The J call may be mistaken, given a closer DNA end match to TRBJ2-5. Germline-derived CDR1 and CDR2 are DFQATT and SNEGSKA (reference sequence). The CDR3 covers 15 residues. The CDR3 here is CSAIYTRGLEETQYF. The CDR3 bases are TGCAGTGCCATATATACCAGGGGGCTGGAAGAGACCCAGTACTTC.

For the CDR3, the DNA is TGCAGTGCTAGAGATATCGGGACATTGGGTGGCTACACCTTC. Protein product: CSARDIGTLGGYTF. The chain couples TRBV20-1 to TRBJ1-2; TRBD1 is a possible D gene (6 bases). V was pared by 0 bases and J by 7 bases, with 15 bases between. Germline values: CDR1 DFQATT, CDR2 SNEGSKA (reference sequence). CDR3 length equals 14 residues.

The chain employs TRBV5-1 and TRBJ2-4; 7 positions match TRBD2. The DNA end is a closer match to TRBJ2-7, so the J assignment may be wrong. This CDR3 has 14 residues. In germline, CDR1 is SGHRS, CDR2 YFSETQ. In DNA form, the CDR3 reads TGCGCCAGCAGCTTGGAGGGAGGGCCCCACGAGCAGTACTTC. Translated: CASSLEGGPHEQYF.

On this clonotype: One junction end does not reproduce the germline sequence, and a read error may be involved. The gene calls are TRBV7-9 and TRBJ2-7; TRBD2 is a possible D gene (5 bases). The germline gives CDR1 SEHNR, CDR2 FQNEAQ (reference sequence). The CDR3 has 15 residues. The chain's CDR3 is CAGSQAGGSVYEQYF. CDR3 coding DNA: TGTGCCGGCAGCCAAGCAGGAGGAAGTGTCTACGAGCAGTACTTC.

This rearrangement joins TRBV7-3 to TRBJ2-2, with TRBD2 matching 13 bases. The CDR3 totals 17 residues. J lost 5 bases, V lost 3 bases, and 6 bases had no gene match. In germline, CDR1 is SGHTA, CDR2 FQGTGA. The CDR3 loop is CASSLGLAGTTTGELFF. The CDR3 bases are TGTGCCAGCAGCTTGGGACTAGCGGGGACGACGACCGGGGAGCTGTTTTTT. Filled out from reference TRBV7-3 and TRBJ2-2, the complete variable domain reads GAGVSQTPSNKVTEKGKYVELRCDPISGHTALYWYRQSLGQGPEFLIYFQGTGAADDSGLPNDRFFAVRPEGSVSTLKIQRTERGDSAVYLCASSLGLAGTTTGELFFGEGSRLTVL.

The genes are TRBV6-2 or TRBV6-3 and TRBJ2-6; a possible D gene is TRBD2 (5 bases). This CDR3 contains 16 residues. The V end was cut by 7 bases, the J end by 1 base, with 14 bases between. Germline V gives CDR1 MNHEY, CDR2 SVGEGT. The CDR3 spells CASTQRRGSGANVLTF. Written as DNA, the CDR3 is TGTGCCAGCACCCAACGGCGAGGGTCTGGGGCCAACGTCCTGACTTTC.

The chain joins TRBV9 to TRBJ2-5, with TRBD2 identical over 11 bases. Germline V lookup: CDR1 SGDLS, CDR2 YYNGEE. The CDR3 sequence is 17 residues long. Losses at the gene ends were 3 bases for V and 2 bases for J; bases not matched to a gene: 9. The DNA of the CDR3 is TGTGCCAGCAGCGCCCCATTTAGCGGGGGGGAACAAGAGACCCAGTACTTC. Translation gives CASSAPFSGGEQETQYF.

The chain combines TRBV20-1 with TRBJ2-3; 7 bases map to TRBD1. This CDR3 is 12 amino acids long. Germline trimming cut 3 bases from V and 4 bases from J; bases unmatched to any gene: 1. Per germline, CDR1 DFQATT and CDR2 SNEGSKA (reference sequence). CDR3 residues: CSARGTADTQYF. CDR3 sequence (DNA): TGCAGTGCTAGGGGGACAGCAGATACGCAGTATTTT.

The V call is TRBV15, the J call TRBJ1-2, with D hard to call. This CDR3 has 13 amino acids. Per germline, CDR1 LNHNV and CDR2 YYDKDF (reference sequence). Trimming shortened V by 3 bases and J by 7 bases, and 12 bases separated the two germline ends. The DNA of the CDR3 is TGTGCCACCAGCAGTGTTGGAGGTCCTGGCTACACCTTC. This encodes CATSSVGGPGYTF.

The chain uses TRBV15 and TRBJ1-2; D remains unclear. Germline CDR1 reads LNHNV; CDR2 reads YYDKDF (reference sequence). The CDR3 covers 12 residues. V shed 2 bases and J shed 5 bases, with 6 bases lying between them. CDR3 bases: TGTGCCACCAGCAGAAATGAGTATGGCTACACCTTC. Protein sequence: CATSRNEYGYTF.

This clonotype came up many times. This chain joins TRBV20-1 and TRBJ1-2, with D perhaps matching TRBD1 (5 bases). This CDR3 contains 17 residues. CDR1 and CDR2 (germline): DFQATT, SNEGSKA (reference sequence). Trimming removed 0 bases at V and 0 bases at J, with 17 bases between. This CDR3 is CSARDGFLTEANYGYTF. Here the CDR3 DNA reads TGCAGTGCTAGAGATGGGTTTTTGACAGAAGCTAACTATGGCTACACCTTC.